The 10 T cell receptor beta chains below come from one sample, sequenced in a study of T cell repertoires in cytomegalovirus infection. The antigens for these receptors are not known. TCRdb used MiXCR to reprocess the reads, holding one entry per CDR3 protein. The table includes about 700,000 distinct CDR3 sequences, roughly 30% detected once. The input for sequencing was cultured PBMCs, taken from culture after CMV antigen stimulation. All receptors come from a human donor in good health (CMV status not recorded). Some clones in this sample may be carry-over from other donors' samples.

This chain joins TRBV6-5 and TRBJ1-3, with D unresolved. The CDR3 length is 18 residues. With 0 bases removed from V and 0 bases from J, the gap between germline ends came to 15 bases. Germline CDR1 is MNHEY and CDR2 is SVGAGI. The CDR3 sequence is CASSYSLGRAASGNTIYF. The CDR3 nucleotides read TGTGCCAGCAGTTACTCCCTCGGCAGAGCAGCCTCTGGAAACACCATATATTTT.

The chain employs TRBV6-1 and TRBJ2-7; D is unresolved. Trimming pared 10 bases from V and 3 bases from J, leaving 10 bases between. CDR1 and CDR2 (germline): MNHNS, SASEGT. This CDR3 contains 11 residues. As DNA, the CDR3 is TGTGCCACCCGAGACGGCTACGAGCAGTACTTC. Its translation: CATRDGYEQYF.

This chain uses TRBV2 with TRBJ2-2; a weak D match, TRBD2 (6 bases). This CDR3 contains 15 residues. Germline V gene sequence: CDR1 SNHLY, CDR2 FYNNEI. Trimming removed 8 bases from V and 1 base from J, with 14 bases in between. For the CDR3, the DNA is TGTGCCAGCGGGAGGAGGGGACTGAACACCGGGGAGCTGTTTTTT. Its protein is CASGRRGLNTGELFF.

The rearrangement joins TRBV12-3 or TRBV12-4 to TRBJ1-5, with D possibly being TRBD1 (6 bases). CDR3 size: 15 residues. V gave up 6 bases and J gave up 0 bases, with 12 bases separating them. The CDR3 region has the DNA TGTGCCAGCAGGGGACATGGGCCTAGCAATCAGCCCCAGCATTTT. Its translation is CASRGHGPSNQPQHF.

The J gene is TRBJ1-1, the V gene TRBV6-5; 7 nucleotides align to TRBD1. V was pared by 8 bases and J by 3 bases, with 9 bases of the junction left unmatched. Germline values: CDR1 MNHEY, CDR2 SVGAGI. CDR3 length: 14 amino acids. The CDR3 region is CASGETGWDTEAFF. In DNA form, the CDR3 reads TGTGCCAGCGGAGAGACAGGGTGGGACACTGAAGCTTTCTTT.

This clonotype was seen a single time. The chain uses TRBV7-2 and TRBJ1-6; a weak D match, TRBD1 (6 bases). This CDR3 has 18 amino acids. The V end lost 2 bases, the J end lost 1 base, and 15 bases lay between the germline ends. Germline V gene sequence: CDR1 SGHTA, CDR2 FQGNSA. Here the CDR3 reads CASSLRRGSGSYNSPLHF. CDR3 DNA: TGTGCCAGCAGCTTACGCAGGGGAAGTGGATCCTATAATTCACCCCTCCACTTT.

This clonotype was observed a single time. This chain joins TRBV4-1 and TRBJ2-5; 11 nucleotides line up with TRBD2. Trimming removed 0 bases from V and 2 bases from J; junction bases left unmatched: 8. Germline V gene lookup returns CDR1 MGHRA and CDR2 YSYEKL. The CDR3 has 18 amino acids. The CDR3 DNA follows: TGCGCCAGCAGCCAAGATCTGTCGGCTAGCGGGGGGCAAGAGACCCAGTACTTC. It specifies CASSQDLSASGGQETQYF.

The chain recombines TRBV20-1 with TRBJ2-5, with D unresolved. Trimming stripped 6 bases from V and 1 base from J, with 18 bases between. CDR1 is DFQATT and CDR2 is SNEGSKA in the germline V gene (reference sequence). The CDR3 contains 15 residues. The CDR3 DNA reads TGCAGTGCCCCCTCAGGAGAGGTAATCCAAGAGACCCAGTACTTC. Encoded protein: CSAPSGEVIQETQYF.

This chain connects TRBV10-3 to TRBJ1-1; D perhaps matches TRBD1 (5 bases). The germline V gene encodes CDR1 ENHRY and CDR2 SYGVKD. V lost 3 bases, J lost 6 bases, and 17 bases lay in between. CDR3 length: 15 residues. The CDR3 DNA sequence: TGTGCCATCAGTGACGCCGGCAGGGCGGATGCTGAAGCTTTCTTT. This sequence encodes CAISDAGRADAEAFF.

There are a few counts of this clonotype. The V and J genes are TRBV11-2 and TRBJ2-7, with TRBD2 as a possible D gene (7 bases). This CDR3 spans 16 amino acids. CDR1 and CDR2 from the germline V gene are SGHAT and FQNNGV. Between the trimmed V and J ends, which lost 5 bases and 5 bases, there was a span of 22 bases. The DNA of the CDR3 is TGTGCCAGCAGCCCCGGGGTACAGGGAGGGGCCCACGAGCAGTACTTC. Protein product: CASSPGVQGGAHEQYF.